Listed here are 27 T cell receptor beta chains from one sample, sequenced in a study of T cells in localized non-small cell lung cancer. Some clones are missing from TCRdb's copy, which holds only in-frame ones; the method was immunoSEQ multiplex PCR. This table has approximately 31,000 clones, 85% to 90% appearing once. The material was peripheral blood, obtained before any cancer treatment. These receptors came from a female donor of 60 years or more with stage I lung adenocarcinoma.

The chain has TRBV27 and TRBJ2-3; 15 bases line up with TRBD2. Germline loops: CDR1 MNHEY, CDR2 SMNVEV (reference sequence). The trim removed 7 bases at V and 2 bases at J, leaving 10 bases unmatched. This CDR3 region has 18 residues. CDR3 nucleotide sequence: TGTGCCAGCATGACCGGGACTAGCGGGAGGCGGGACACAGATACGCAGTATTTT. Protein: CASMTGTSGRRDTDTQYF.

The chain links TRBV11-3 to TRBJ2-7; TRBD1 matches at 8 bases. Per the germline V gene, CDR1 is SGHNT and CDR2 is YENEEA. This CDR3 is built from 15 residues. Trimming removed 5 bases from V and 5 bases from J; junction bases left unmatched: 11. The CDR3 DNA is TGTGCCAGCAGCCCCCAGGGGGCGCGGTGGGACGAGCAGTACTTC. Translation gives CASSPQGARWDEQYF.

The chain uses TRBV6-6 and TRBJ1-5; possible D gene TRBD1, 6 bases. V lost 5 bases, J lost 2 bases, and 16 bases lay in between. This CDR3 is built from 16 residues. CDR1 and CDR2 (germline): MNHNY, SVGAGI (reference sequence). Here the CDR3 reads CASSMVEGGGNQPQHF. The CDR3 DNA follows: TGTGCCAGCAGTATGGTGGAGGGGGGTGGCAATCAGCCCCAGCATTTT.

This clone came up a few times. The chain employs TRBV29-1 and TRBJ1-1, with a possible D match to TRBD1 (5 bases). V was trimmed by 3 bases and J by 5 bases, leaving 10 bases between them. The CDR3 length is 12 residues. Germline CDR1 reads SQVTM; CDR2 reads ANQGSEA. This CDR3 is CSVDGGGTEAFF. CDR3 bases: TGCAGCGTTGACGGGGGGGGAACTGAAGCTTTCTTT.

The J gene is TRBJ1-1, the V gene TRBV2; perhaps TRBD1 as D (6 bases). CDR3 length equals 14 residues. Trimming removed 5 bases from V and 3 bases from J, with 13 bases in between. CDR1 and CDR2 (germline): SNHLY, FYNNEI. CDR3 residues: CASSTTQGYTEAFF. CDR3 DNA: TGTGCCAGCAGTACGACACAGGGTTACACTGAAGCTTTCTTT.

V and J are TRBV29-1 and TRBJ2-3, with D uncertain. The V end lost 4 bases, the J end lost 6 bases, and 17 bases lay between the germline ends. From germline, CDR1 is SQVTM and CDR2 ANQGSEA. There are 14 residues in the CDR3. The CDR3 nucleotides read TGCAGCGTTGTCGCGGCCAACTCCGCCGATACGCAGTATTTT. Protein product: CSVVAANSADTQYF.

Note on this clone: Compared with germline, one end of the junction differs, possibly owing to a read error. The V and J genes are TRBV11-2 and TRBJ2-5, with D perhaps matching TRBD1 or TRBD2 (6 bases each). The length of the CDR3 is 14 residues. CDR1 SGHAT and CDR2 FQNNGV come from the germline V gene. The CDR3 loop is CASSLEGGWETQYF. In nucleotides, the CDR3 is TGTGCCAGCAGCCTAGAGGGGGGTTGGGAGACCCAGTACTTC.

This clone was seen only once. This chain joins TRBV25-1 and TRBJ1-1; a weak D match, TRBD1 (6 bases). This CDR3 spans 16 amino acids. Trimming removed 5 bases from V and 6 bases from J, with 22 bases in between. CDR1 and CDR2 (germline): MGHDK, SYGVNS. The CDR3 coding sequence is TGTGCCAGCAGTCCAACCGAGAGGGGGGAGGGAGCTGAAGCTTTCTTT. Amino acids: CASSPTERGEGAEAFF.

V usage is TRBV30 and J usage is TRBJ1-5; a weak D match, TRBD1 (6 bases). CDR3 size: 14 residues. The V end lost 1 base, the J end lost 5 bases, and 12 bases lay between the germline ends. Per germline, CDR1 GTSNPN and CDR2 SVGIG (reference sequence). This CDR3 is CAWSGLGGDQPQHF. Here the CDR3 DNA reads TGTGCCTGGAGTGGTTTAGGGGGGGATCAGCCCCAGCATTTT. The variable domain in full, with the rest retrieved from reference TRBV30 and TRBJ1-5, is SQTIHQWPATLVQPVGSPLSLECTVEGTSNPNLYWYRQAAGRGLQLLFYSVGIGQISSEVPQNLSASRPQDRQFILSSKKLLLSDSGFYLCAWSGLGGDQPQHFGDGTRLSIL.

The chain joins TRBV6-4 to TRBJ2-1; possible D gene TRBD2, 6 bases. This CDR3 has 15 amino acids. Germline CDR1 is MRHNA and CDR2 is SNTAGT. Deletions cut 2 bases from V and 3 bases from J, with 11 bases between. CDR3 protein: CASSDIRLGYNEQFF. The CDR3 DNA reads TGTGCCAGCAGTGACATCAGACTAGGCTACAATGAGCAGTTCTTC.

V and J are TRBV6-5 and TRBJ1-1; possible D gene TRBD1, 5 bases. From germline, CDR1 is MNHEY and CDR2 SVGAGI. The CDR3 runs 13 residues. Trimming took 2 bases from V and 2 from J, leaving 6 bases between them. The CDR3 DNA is TGTGCCAGCAGTTACGGGGGAAACACTGAAGCTTTCTTT. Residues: CASSYGGNTEAFF.

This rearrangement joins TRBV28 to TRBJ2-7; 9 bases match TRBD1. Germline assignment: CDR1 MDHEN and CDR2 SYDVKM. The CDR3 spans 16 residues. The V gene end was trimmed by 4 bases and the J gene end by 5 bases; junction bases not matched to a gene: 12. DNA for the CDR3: TGTGCCAGCAGTTCTCACGCCCCGGGACAGGGCGACGAGCAGTACTTC. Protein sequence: CASSSHAPGQGDEQYF.

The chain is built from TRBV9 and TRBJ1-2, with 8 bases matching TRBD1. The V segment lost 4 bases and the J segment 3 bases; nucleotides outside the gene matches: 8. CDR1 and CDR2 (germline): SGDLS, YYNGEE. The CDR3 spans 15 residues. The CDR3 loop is CASSTWTGPDYGYTF. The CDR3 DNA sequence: TGTGCCAGCAGCACCTGGACAGGGCCGGACTATGGCTACACCTTC.

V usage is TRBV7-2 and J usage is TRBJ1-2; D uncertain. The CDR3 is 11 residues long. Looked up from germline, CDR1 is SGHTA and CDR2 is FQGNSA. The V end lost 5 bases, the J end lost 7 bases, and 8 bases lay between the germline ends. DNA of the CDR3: TGTGCCAGCAGCCCAGGCGCTGGCTACACCTTC. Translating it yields CASSPGAGYTF. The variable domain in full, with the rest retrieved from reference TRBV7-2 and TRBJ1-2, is GAGVSQSPSNKVTEKGKDVELRCDPISGHTALYWYRQSLGQGLEFLIYFQGNSAPDKSGLPSDRFSAERTGGSVSTLTIQRTQQEDSAVYLCASSPGAGYTFGSGTRLTVV.

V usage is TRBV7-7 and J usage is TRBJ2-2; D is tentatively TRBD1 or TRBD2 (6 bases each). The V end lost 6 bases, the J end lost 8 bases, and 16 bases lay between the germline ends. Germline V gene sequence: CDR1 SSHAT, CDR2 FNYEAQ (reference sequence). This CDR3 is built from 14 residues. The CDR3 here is CASSQGRDQGELFF. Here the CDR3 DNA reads TGTGCCAGCAGTCAGGGGCGGGACCAGGGGGAGCTGTTTTTT.

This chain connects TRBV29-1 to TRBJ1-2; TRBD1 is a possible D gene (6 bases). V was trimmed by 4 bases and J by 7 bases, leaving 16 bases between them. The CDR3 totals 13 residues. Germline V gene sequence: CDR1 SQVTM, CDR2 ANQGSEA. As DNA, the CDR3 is TGCAGCGTTGCGACAGCCGGGACATTTGGCTACACCTTC. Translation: CSVATAGTFGYTF.

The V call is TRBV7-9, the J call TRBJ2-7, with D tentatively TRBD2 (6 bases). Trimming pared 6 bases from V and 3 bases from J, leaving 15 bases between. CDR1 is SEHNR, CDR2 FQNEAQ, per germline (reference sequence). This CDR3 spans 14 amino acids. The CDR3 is CASSRGNSLYEQYF. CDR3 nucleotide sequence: TGTGCCAGCAGTCGGGGGAACTCCCTCTACGAGCAGTACTTC.

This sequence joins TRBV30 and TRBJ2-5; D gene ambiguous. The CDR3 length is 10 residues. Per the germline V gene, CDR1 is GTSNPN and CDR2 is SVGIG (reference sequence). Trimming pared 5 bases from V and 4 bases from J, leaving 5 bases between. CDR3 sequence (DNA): TGTGCCTGGTCGCGAGAGACCCAGTACTTC. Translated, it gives CAWSRETQYF.

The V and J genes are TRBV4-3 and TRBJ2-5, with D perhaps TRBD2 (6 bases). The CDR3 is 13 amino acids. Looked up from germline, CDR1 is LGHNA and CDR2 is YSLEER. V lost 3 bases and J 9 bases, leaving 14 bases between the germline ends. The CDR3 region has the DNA TGCGCCAGCAGCCACGACCTAAGGGAGGCCCAGTACTTC. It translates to CASSHDLREAQYF.

CDR3 bases: TGCAGCGTTCAGGGGTCAGACTCCTACAATGAGCAGTTCTTC. This translates into CSVQGSDSYNEQFF. The chain joins TRBV29-1 to TRBJ2-1; maybe TRBD1 (6 bases). This CDR3 is built from 14 residues. V was trimmed by 5 bases and J by 0 bases, leaving 11 bases between them. Germline assignment: CDR1 SQVTM and CDR2 ANQGSEA.

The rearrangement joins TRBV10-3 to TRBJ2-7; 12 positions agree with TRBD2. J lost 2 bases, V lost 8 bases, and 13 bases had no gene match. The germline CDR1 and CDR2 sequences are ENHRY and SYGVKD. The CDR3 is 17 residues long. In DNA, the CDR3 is TGTGCCATCGGGAGGGCTAGCGGGAGGGCCATGACCTACGAGCAGTACTTC. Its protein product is CAIGRASGRAMTYEQYF.

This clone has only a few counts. For the CDR3, the DNA is TGTGCCAGCAGTTTATGGGGACTAGCGGGAGGGCCGGGGGAGCAGTACTTC. This sequence encodes CASSLWGLAGGPGEQYF. The rearrangement links TRBV28 to TRBJ2-7; 16 positions agree with TRBD2. Trimming at V came to 0 bases and at J to 7 bases, leaving 6 bases not matched to a gene. This CDR3 comprises 17 residues. Germline V gene data show CDR1 as MDHEN and CDR2 as SYDVKM.

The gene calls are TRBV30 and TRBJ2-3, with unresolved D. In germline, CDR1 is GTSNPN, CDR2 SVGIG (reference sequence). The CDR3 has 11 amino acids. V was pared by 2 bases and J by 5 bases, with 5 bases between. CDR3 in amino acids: CAWSFQDTQYF. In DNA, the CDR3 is TGTGCCTGGAGTTTTCAAGATACGCAGTATTTT.

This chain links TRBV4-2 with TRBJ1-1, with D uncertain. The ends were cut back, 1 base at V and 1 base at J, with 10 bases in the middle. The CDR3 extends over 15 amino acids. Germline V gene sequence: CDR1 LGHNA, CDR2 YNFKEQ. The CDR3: CASSQVGVTNTEAFF. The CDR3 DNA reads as TGTGCCAGCAGCCAAGTCGGGGTTACGAACACTGAAGCTTTCTTT.

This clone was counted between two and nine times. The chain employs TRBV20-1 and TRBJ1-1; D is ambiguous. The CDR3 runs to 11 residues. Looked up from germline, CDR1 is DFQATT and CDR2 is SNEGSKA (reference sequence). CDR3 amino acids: CRAGRNTEAFF. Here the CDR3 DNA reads TGCAGAGCCGGGAGAAACACTGAAGCTTTCTTT.

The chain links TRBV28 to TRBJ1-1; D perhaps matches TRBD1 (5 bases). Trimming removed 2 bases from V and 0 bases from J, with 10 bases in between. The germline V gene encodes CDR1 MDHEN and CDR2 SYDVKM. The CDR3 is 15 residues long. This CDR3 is CASSLGWGMNTEAFF. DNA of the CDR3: TGTGCCAGCAGTTTAGGATGGGGCATGAACACTGAAGCTTTCTTT.

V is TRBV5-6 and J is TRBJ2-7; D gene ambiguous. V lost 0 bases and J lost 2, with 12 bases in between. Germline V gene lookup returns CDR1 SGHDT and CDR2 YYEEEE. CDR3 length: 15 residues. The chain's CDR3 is CASSLVPGEAYEQYF. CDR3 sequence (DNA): TGTGCCAGCAGCTTGGTCCCTGGAGAAGCCTACGAGCAGTACTTC.